This TCR beta chain was identified during a study of T cell repertoires in cytomegalovirus infection. Study background: It can be stated that public TCR beta signatures indicated CMV infection as well as a matching HLA type. Study-level points and caveats: Cumulative public TCR beta family frequency identified CMV carriers with the relevant HLA. Ex vivo, HLA-C-restricted CMV-specific TCR beta clonotypes prevailed over the rest of the response.

This clonotype has a count of ten or more. The antigen remains undetermined. The CDR3 is made up of 13 amino acids. The V gene's germline CDR1 is DFQATT and CDR2 SNEGSKA (reference sequence). Trimming took 6 bases from V and 0 from J, leaving 11 bases between them. TCRdb re-called the reads with MiXCR, one entry per CDR3 protein. The table records 310,000 or so distinct CDR3 sequences, around 9.6% of them present only once. J is TRBJ1-1 and V is TRBV20-1, with D perhaps matching TRBD1 (5 bases). The source material was PBMCs. The receptor was isolated from a human donor in good health (CMV status not recorded). Some clones in this sample may be carry-over from other donors' samples. CDR3 sequence: CSAPGHLNTEAFF. The CDR3 nucleotides are TGCAGTGCCCCCGGACACTTGAACACTGAAGCTTTCTTT.